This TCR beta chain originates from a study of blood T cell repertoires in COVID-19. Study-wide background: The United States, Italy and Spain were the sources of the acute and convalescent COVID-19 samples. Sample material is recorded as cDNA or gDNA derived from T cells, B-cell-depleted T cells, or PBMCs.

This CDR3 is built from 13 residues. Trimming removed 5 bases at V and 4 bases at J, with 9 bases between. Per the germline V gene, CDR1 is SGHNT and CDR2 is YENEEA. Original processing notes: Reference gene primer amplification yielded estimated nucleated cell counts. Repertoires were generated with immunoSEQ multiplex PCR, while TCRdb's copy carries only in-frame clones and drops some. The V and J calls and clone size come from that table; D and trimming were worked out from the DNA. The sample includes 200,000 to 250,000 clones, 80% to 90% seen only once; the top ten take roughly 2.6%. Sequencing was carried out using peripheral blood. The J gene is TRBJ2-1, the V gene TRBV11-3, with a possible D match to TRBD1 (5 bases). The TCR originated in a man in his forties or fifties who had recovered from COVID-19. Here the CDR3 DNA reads TGTGCCAGCAGCCCAAAGGGGTACAATGAGCAGTTCTTC. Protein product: CASSPKGYNEQFF.